This T cell receptor (beta chain) emerged from a study of cytomegalovirus exposure and HLA in healthy donors. As to this clone: Its antigen is not identified. The junction shows a germline mismatch at one end, possibly a read error.

CDR1 MNHEY and CDR2 SVGAGI come from the germline V gene. This CDR3 contains 14 residues. Clones were read by immunoSEQ multiplex PCR, and TCRdb kept only the in-frame ones, dropping some. The sample has some 68,000 clones, 96% seen once. Points from the study as a whole: Among TCR beta chains, those listed as cytomegalovirus-associated numbered under 200.

The sample taken for sequencing was PBMCs. The TCR originated in a man between 18 and 35 years old in good health and CMV-seronegative. The V call is TRBV6-5, the J call TRBJ2-2, with D unclear. This CDR3 is CASSYESKTGELFF. Here the CDR3 DNA reads TGTGCCAGCAGTTACGAGTCGAAAACCGGGGAGCTGTTTTTT.